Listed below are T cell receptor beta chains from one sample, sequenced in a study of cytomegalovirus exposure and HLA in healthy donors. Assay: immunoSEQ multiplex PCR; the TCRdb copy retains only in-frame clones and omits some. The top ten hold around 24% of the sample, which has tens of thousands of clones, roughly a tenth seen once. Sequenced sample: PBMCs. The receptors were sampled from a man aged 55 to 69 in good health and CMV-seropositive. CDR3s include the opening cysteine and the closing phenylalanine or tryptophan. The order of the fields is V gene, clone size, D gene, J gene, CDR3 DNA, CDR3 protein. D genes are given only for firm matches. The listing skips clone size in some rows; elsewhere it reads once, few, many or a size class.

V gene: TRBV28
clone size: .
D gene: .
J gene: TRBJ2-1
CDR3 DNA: TGTGCCAGCAGTACCCCCGCTAAGGGGCTGGCCAATGAGCAGTTCTTC
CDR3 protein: CASSTPAKGLANEQFF

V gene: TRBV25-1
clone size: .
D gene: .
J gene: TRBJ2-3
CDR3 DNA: TGTGCCAGCGGCTGGGAGGTCACAGATGCGCAGTATTTT
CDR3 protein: CASGWEVTDAQYF

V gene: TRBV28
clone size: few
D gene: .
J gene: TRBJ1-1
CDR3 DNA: TGTGCCAGCAGTTTGGGGGGACTCCAGAACACTGAAGCTTTCTTT
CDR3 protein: CASSLGGLQNTEAFF

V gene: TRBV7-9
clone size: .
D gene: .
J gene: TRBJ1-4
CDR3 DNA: TGTGCCAGCAGCCCCCGACAGCCGAATGAAAAACTGTTTTTT
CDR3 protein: CASSPRQPNEKLFF

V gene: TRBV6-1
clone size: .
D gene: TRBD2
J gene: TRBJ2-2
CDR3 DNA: TGTGCCAGCAGTCGGGAGGGGACCGGGGAGCTGTTTTTT
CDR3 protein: CASSREGTGELFF

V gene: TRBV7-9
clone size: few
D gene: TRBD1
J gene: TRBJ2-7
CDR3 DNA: TGTGCCAGTACCCGGACAGGGGGAAATCACGAGCAGTACTTC
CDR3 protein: CASTRTGGNHEQYF

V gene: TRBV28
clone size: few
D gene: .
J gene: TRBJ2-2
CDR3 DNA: TGTGCCAGCAGTCTTAGCGACACCGGGGAGCTGTTTTTT
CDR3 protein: CASSLSDTGELFF

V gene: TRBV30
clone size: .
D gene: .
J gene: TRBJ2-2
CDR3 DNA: TGTGCCTGGCAGGAGGTCACCGGGGAGCTGTTTTTT
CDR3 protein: CAWQEVTGELFF

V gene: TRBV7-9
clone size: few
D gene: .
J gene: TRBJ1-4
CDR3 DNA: TGTGCCAGCAGCCCCTGGGCCAATAATGAAAAACTGTTTTTT
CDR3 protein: CASSPWANNEKLFF

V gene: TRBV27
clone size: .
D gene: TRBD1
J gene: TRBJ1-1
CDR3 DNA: TGTGCCAGCAGAACAGGGGCGGCTGAAGCTTTCTTT
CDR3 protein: CASRTGAAEAFF

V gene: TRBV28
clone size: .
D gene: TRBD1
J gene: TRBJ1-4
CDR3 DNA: TGTGCCAGCAGTGTGGCGGGACAGGGGGACGAAAAACTGTTTTTT
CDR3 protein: CASSVAGQGDEKLFF

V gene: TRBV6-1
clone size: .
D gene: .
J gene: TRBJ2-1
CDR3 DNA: TGTGCCAGCAGTGAATTTTCGGGATTAGGGAGCGAGCAGTTCTTC
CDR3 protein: CASSEFSGLGSEQFF

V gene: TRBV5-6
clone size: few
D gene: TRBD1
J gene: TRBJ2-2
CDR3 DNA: TGTGCCAGCAGCTTGGACAGGGGCACCGGGGAGCTGTTTTTT
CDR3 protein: CASSLDRGTGELFF

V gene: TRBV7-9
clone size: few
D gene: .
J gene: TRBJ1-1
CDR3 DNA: TGTGCCAGCAGCTTACAGACTGAAGCTTTCTTT
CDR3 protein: CASSLQTEAFF

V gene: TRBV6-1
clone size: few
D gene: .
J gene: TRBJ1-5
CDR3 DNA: TGTGCCAGCGGGCAGGGAGGAGGGAGCAATCAGCCCCAGCATTTT
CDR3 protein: CASGQGGGSNQPQHF

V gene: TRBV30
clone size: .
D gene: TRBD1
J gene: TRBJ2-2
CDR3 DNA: TGTGCCTTAACCGGGACAGGGTCCACCGGGGAGCTGTTTTTT
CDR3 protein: CALTGTGSTGELFF

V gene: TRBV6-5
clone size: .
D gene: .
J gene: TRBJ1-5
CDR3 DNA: TGTGCCAGCAGTTACGCGGACAAGGGTCAGCCCCAGCATTTT
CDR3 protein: CASSYADKGQPQHF

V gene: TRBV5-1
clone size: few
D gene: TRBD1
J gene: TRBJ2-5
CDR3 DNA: TGCGCCAGCGAGACAGGGGGGCCTTTTCAAGAGACCCAGTACTTC
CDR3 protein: CASETGGPFQETQYF

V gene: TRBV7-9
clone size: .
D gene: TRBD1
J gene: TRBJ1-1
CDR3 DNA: TGTGCCAGCAGCTCCCCCCCGGGACAGGGGCATGGAGCTTTCTTT
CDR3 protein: CASSSPPGQGHGAFF

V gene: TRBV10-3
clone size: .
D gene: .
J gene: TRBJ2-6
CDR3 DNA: TGTGCCATCAGTGAAGGAGGATCTGGGGCCAACGTCCTGACTTTC
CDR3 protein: CAISEGGSGANVLTF

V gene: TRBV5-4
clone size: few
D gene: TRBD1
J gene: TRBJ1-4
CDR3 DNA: TGTGCCAGCAGCACCGGGACAGTTAATGAAAAACTGTTTTTT
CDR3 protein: CASSTGTVNEKLFF

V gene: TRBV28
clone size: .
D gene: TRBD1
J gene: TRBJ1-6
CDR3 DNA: TGTGCCAGCAGTACCCTGACAGGGGACTATAATTCACCCCTCCACTTT
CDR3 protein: CASSTLTGDYNSPLHF

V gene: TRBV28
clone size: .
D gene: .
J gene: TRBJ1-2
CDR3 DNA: TGTGCCAGCAGCCGTCTGAGGAACTATGGCTACACCTTC
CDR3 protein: CASSRLRNYGYTF

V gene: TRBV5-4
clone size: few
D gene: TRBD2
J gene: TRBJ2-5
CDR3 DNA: TGTGCCAGCAGCCCAACTAGCGGGGGCCCCGAGACCCAGTACTTC
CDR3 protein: CASSPTSGGPETQYF